One T cell receptor (beta chain) is described in this entry. Its target is not known. The data originate from a study of shared clonotypes between healthy human individuals. General study results and limits: What naive subsets generally showed was a larger estimated richness than memory subsets showed. Rarefaction exposed incomplete sorted-subset sequencing despite large depth.

Here immunoSEQ multiplex PCR was the method, and the copy in TCRdb shows in-frame clones only, minus some. The sample includes a few million clones, 90% to 95% of them seen just once. The ends were cut back, 8 bases at V and 3 bases at J, with 7 bases in the middle. Germline CDR1 is SGHTA and CDR2 is FQGNSA. This CDR3 is built from 11 residues. Source material: naive CD4+ T cells from PBMCs. The subset is: CD45RA+ positively selected. The chain is built from TRBV7-2 and TRBJ1-2; unclear D gene. This receptor was identified in a man between 18 and 29 years old in good health. Some clones in this sample may be carry-over from other donors' samples. The DNA for the CDR3 is TGTGCCAGCCGGGAGGACTATGGCTACACCTTC. Translating it yields CASREDYGYTF. Together with reference TRBV7-2 and TRBJ1-2, the CDR3 gives the full variable domain: GAGVSQSPSNKVTEKGKDVELRCDPISGHTALYWYRQSLGQGLEFLIYFQGNSAPDKSGLPSDRFSAERTGGSVSTLTIQRTQQEDSAVYLCASREDYGYTFGSGTRLTVV.